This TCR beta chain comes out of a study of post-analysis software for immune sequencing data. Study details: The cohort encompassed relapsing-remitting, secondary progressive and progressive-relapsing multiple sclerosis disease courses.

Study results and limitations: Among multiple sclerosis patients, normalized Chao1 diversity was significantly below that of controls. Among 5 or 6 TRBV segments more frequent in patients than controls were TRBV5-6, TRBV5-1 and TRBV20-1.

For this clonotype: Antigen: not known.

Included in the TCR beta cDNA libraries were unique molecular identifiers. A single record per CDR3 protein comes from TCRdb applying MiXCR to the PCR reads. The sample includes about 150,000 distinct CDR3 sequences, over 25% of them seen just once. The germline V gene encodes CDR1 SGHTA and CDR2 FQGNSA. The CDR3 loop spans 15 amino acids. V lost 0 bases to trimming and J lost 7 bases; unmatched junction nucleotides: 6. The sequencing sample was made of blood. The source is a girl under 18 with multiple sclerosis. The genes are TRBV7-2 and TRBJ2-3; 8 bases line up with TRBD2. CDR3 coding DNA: TGTGCCAGCAGCTTAGCCCCGGGAGGGGGTTATACGCAGTATTTT. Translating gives CASSLAPGGGYTQYF.